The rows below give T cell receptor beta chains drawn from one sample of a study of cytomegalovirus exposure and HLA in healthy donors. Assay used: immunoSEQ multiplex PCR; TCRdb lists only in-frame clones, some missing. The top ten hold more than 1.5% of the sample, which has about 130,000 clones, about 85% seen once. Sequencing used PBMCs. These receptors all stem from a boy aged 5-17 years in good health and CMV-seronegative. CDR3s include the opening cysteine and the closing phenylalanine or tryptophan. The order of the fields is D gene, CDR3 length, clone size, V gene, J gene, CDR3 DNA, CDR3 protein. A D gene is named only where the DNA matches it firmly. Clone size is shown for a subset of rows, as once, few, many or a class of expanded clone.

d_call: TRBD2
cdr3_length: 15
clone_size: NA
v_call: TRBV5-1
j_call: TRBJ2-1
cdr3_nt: TGCGCCAGCAGCTTGGCTCCTAGCGGGAGGAATGAGCAGTTCTTC
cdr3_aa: CASSLAPSGRNEQFF

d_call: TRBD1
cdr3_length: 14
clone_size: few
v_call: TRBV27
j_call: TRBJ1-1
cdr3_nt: TGTGCCAGCAGTAACAGGGGTTTCTACACTGAAGCTTTCTTT
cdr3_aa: CASSNRGFYTEAFF

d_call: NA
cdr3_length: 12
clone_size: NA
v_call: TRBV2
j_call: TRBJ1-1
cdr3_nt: TGTGCCAGCAGTGTAACAGGTAGTGAAGCTTTCTTT
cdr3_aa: CASSVTGSEAFF

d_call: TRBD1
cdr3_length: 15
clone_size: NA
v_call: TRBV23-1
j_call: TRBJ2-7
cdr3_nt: TGCGCCAGCAGTCCCCGAAAGGGGGCACCGTGGGAGCAGTACTTC
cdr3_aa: CASSPRKGAPWEQYF

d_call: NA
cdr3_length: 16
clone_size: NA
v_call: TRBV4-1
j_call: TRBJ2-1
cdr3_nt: TGCGCCAGCAGCCAAGCAGTTACCCCCTCCTACAATGAGCAGTTCTTC
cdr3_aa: CASSQAVTPSYNEQFF

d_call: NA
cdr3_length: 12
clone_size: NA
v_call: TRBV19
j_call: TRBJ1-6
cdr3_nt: TGTGCCAGTAGTAGGGCAAATTCACCCCTCCACTTT
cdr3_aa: CASSRANSPLHF

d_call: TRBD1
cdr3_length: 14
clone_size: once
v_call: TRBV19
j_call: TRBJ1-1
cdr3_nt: TGTGCCAGTATATTGGGGCAGGGGGCCACTGAAGCTTTCTTT
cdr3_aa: CASILGQGATEAFF

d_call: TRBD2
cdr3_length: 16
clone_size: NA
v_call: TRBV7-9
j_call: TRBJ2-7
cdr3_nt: TGTTCCAGCAGCCCTCGGGGGGTAGCGGGACCCTACGAGCAGTACTTC
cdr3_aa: CSSSPRGVAGPYEQYF

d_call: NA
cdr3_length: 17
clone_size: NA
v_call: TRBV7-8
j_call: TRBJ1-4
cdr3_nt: TGTGCCAGCAGCTTAGTCCCAGGGAGGTCAACTAATGAAAAACTGTTTTTT
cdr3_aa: CASSLVPGRSTNEKLFF

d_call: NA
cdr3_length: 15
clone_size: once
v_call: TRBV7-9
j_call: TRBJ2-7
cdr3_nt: TGTTCCAGCAGCTTGAAACAGGGTTCCACCTACGAGCAGTACTTC
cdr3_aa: CSSSLKQGSTYEQYF

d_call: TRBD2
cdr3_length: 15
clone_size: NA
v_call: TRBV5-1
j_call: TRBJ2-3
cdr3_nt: TGCGCCAGCAGCTTGGAGGGCGGGAGGCCAGATACGCAGTATTTT
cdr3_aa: CASSLEGGRPDTQYF

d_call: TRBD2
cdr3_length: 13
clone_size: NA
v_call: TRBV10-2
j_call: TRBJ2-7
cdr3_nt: TGCGCCAGCTGCTTAGCGGGAGCCGACGAGCAGTACTTC
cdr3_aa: CASCLAGADEQYF

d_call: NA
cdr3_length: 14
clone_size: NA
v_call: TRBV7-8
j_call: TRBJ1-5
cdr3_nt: TGTGCCAGCAGCTTATCGGGGGGTGTTCAGCCCCAGCATTTT
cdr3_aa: CASSLSGGVQPQHF

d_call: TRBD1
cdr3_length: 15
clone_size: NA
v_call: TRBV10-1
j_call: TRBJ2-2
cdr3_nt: TGCGCCAGCAGCTTGGGACAGGGTTACACCGGGGAGCTGTTTTTT
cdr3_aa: CASSLGQGYTGELFF

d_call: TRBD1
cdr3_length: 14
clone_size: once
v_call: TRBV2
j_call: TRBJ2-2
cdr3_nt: TGTGCCAGCAGGGGGGACAGGGGGGCCGGGGAGCTGTTTTTT
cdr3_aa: CASRGDRGAGELFF

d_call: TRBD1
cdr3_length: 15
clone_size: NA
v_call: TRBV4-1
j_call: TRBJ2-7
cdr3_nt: TGCGCCAGCAGCCAAGTAGAGACAGGGTCCTACGAGCAGTACTTC
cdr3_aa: CASSQVETGSYEQYF

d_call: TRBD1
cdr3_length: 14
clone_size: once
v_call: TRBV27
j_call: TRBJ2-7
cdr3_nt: TGTGCCAGCAGTCCCGCCGGGACAGGCGACGAGCAGTACTTC
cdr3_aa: CASSPAGTGDEQYF

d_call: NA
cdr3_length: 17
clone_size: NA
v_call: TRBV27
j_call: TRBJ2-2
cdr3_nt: TGTGCCAGCACCTATGGGGGGGGGCGGTCGGACACCGGGGAGCTGTTTTTT
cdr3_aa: CASTYGGGRSDTGELFF

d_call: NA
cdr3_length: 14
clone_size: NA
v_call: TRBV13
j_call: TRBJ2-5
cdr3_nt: TGTGCCAGCAGCCGTGGACGGAGGGCTGAGACCCAGTACTTC
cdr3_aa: CASSRGRRAETQYF

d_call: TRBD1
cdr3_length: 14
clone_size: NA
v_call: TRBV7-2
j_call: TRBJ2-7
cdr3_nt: TGTGCCAGCAGCTTCCGACAGGGTGGCTACGAGCAGTACTTC
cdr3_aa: CASSFRQGGYEQYF

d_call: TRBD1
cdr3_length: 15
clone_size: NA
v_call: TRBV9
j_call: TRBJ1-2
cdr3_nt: TGTGCCAGCAGCTTCCGGGACAGGGTGAACTATGGCTACACCTTC
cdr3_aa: CASSFRDRVNYGYTF

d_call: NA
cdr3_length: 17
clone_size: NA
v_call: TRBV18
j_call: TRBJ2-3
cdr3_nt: TGTGCCAGCTCACCACCGGGGGACTTTCAACCGGGGGATACGCAGTATTTT
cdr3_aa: CASSPPGDFQPGDTQYF

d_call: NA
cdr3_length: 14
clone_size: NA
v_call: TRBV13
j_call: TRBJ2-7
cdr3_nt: TGTGCCAGCAGCCCTACTCCGGAGAACGACGAGCAGTACTTC
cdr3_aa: CASSPTPENDEQYF

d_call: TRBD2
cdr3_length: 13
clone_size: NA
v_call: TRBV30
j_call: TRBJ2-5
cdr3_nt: TGTGCCTGGAGTGTACTGGGGGGGGAGACCCAGTACTTC
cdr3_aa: CAWSVLGGETQYF

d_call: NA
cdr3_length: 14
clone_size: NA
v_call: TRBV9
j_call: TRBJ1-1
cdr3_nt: TGTGCCAGCAGCGTAGCTACGAGAGACACTGAAGCTTTCTTT
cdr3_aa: CASSVATRDTEAFF

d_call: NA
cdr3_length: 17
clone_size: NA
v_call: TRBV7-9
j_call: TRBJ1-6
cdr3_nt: TGTGCCAGCAGCTTAGGCGGAGGCGGCTCCTATAATTCACCCCTCCACTTT
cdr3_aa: CASSLGGGGSYNSPLHF

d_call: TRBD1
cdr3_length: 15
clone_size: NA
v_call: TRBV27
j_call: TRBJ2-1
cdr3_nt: TGTGCCAGCAGTTACAGGGGTTTGACTATCAATGAGCAGTTCTTC
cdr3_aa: CASSYRGLTINEQFF

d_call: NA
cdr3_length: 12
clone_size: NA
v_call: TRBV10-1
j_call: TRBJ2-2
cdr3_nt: TGCGCCAGCATAGGACTAATCGGGGAGCTGTTTTTT
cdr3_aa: CASIGLIGELFF

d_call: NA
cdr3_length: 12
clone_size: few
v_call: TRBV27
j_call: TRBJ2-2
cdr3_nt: TGTGCCACCCACAGCCTTACCGGGGAGCTGTTTTTT
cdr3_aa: CATHSLTGELFF

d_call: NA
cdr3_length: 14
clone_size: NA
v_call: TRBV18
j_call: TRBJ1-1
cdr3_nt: TGTGCCAGCTCACCGGGGGCGCGGTCCACTGAAGCTTTCTTT
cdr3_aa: CASSPGARSTEAFF

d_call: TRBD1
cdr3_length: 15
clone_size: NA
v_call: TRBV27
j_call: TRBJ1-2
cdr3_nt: TGTGCCAGCAGGCCCAGGGACAGGGTTCACTTTGGCTACACCTTC
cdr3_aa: CASRPRDRVHFGYTF

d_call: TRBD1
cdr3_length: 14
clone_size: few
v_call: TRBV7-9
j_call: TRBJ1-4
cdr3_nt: TGTGCCAGCATATCAGACAGGGGTAATGAAAAACTGTTTTTT
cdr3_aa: CASISDRGNEKLFF

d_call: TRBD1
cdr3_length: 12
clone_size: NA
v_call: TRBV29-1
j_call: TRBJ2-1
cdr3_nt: TGCAGCGCCACTTTGACAGGGGATGAGCAGTTCTTC
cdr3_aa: CSATLTGDEQFF